The present TCR beta chain was sequenced within a study of cytomegalovirus exposure and HLA in healthy donors. The PCR used 60 Vbeta and 13 Jbeta primers. The data were produced by immunoSEQ multiplex PCR, yet TCRdb's version contains in-frame clones alone and is incomplete. The sample has over 150,000 clones, just over 75% seen once. Notes on this clone: Its antigen is not identified.

This CDR3 has 14 amino acids. Trimming left V 5 bases short and J 5 bases short, with 16 bases between. Germline V lookup: CDR1 SGHRS, CDR2 YFSETQ. Study-level points and caveats: Clonal expansion was found to be greater in HLA-associated TCR beta chains than in equally common others in a later analysis. One cluster of highly shared sequence variants probably arose as a sequencing artifact.

Sequenced: PBMCs. This receptor was taken from a woman younger than 45 in good health and CMV-seropositive. The chain joins TRBV5-1 to TRBJ1-1, with unresolved D. CDR3 nucleotides: TGCGCCAGCAGTGACCCTTCTTCGAGGACTGAAGCTTTCTTT. Its protein is CASSDPSSRTEAFF. The whole variable domain, remainder taken from reference TRBV5-1 and TRBJ1-1, is KAGVTQTPRYLIKTRGQQVTLSCSPISGHRSVSWYQQTPGQGLQFLFEYFSETQRNKGNFPGRFSGRQFSNSRSEMNVSTLELGDSALYLCASSDPSSRTEAFFGQGTRLTVV.